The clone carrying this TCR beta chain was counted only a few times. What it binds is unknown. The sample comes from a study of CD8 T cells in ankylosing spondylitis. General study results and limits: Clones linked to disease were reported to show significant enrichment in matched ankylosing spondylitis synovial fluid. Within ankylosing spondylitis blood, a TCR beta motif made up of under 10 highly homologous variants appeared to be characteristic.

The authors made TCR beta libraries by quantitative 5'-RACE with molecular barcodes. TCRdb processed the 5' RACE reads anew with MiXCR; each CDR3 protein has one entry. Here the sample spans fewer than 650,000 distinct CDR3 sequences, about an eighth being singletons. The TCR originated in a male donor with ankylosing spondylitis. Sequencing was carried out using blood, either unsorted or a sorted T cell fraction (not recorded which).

Here the CDR3 reads CASSREAGQISYYEQYV. The CDR3 DNA follows: TGTGCCAGCTCTAGGGAGGCGGGGCAGATATCCTACTACGAGCAGTACGTC. V usage is TRBV2 and J usage is TRBJ2-7; possibly TRBD2 for D (6 bases). This CDR3 spans 17 amino acids. Per germline, CDR1 SNHLY and CDR2 FYNNEI. Trimming took 8 bases from V and 3 from J, leaving 26 bases between them.